This passage covers 26 T cell receptor beta chains from one sample sequenced in a study of OX40 agonist ivuxolimab in advanced cancers. Method: immunoSEQ multiplex PCR; TCRdb's copy keeps in-frame clones and lacks some. The repertoire consists of about 41,000 clones, with around 87% occurring once and the leading ten covering roughly 3.4%. This sample comprised CD4+ or CD8+ T cells sorted from blood, obtained in a trial of the OX40 agonist ivuxolimab. The receptors shown here come from an adult with an advanced solid tumor such as melanoma, head and neck, liver or kidney cancer.

This chain links TRBV6-1 with TRBJ2-7, with 9 bases lining up with TRBD2. Trimming cost V 7 bases and J 3 bases; bases outside gene matches: 4. Germline CDR1 and CDR2: MNHNS and SASEGT. The CDR3 length is 13 residues. The CDR3: CASTRRGGYEQYF. The CDR3 nucleotides are TGTGCCAGCACCCGGCGGGGGGGCTACGAGCAGTACTTC.

The V and J genes are TRBV7-8 and TRBJ2-3; 9 bases line up with TRBD2. Germline CDR1 is SGHVS and CDR2 is FQNEAQ. The V gene end was trimmed by 4 bases and the J gene end by 1 base; junction bases not matched to a gene: 3. The CDR3 loop spans 15 amino acids. The CDR3 protein is CASSSSGRRTDTQYF. CDR3 DNA sequence: TGTGCCAGCAGCTCAAGCGGGAGGCGCACAGATACGCAGTATTTT.

This rearrangement joins TRBV29-1 to TRBJ1-5; D is ambiguous. The V gene lost 2 bases and the J gene lost 0 bases, with 8 bases spanning the gap. This CDR3 region has 14 residues. Germline CDR1 SQVTM, CDR2 ANQGSEA. CDR3 sequence (DNA): TGCAGCGTTGAAACAGCTTATAGCAATCAGCCCCAGCATTTT. Amino acid sequence: CSVETAYSNQPQHF. The variable domain in full, with the rest retrieved from reference TRBV29-1 and TRBJ1-5, is SAVISQKPSRDICQRGTSLTIQCQVDSQVTMMFWYRQQPGQSLTLIATANQGSEATYESGFVIDKFPISRPNLTFSTLTVSNMSPEDSSIYLCSVETAYSNQPQHFGDGTRLSIL.

The gene calls are TRBV10-2 and TRBJ2-7, with D possibly being TRBD1 (5 bases). Germline CDR1 and CDR2: WSHSY and SAAADI. Trimming removed 6 bases from V and 6 bases from J, with 9 bases in between. This CDR3 spans 11 amino acids. The CDR3 loop is CASRQGSEQYF. CDR3 nucleotide sequence: TGCGCCAGCAGGCAGGGTTCCGAGCAGTACTTC.

The V gene is TRBV28, the J gene TRBJ1-6; D may be TRBD1 (5 bases). The CDR3 runs to 15 residues. CDR1 and CDR2 (germline): MDHEN, SYDVKM. The V end was cut by 6 bases, the J end by 5 bases, with 14 bases between. The CDR3 DNA is TGTGCCAGCAGACTTCCTGACAGTGATAATTCACCCCTCCACTTT. It codes for CASRLPDSDNSPLHF.

The chain recombines TRBV7-9 with TRBJ2-6; 7 bases line up with TRBD2. V lost 5 bases, J lost 2 bases, and 3 bases stayed unmatched. The CDR3 spans 15 residues. From germline, CDR1 is SEHNR and CDR2 FQNEAQ (reference sequence). CDR3: CASSVAGAGANVLTF. CDR3 sequence (DNA): TGTGCCAGCAGCGTCGCGGGGGCTGGGGCCAACGTCCTGACTTTC.

The chain is built from TRBV4-1 and TRBJ2-1; 13 bases are shared with TRBD2. Germline V gene lookup returns CDR1 MGHRA and CDR2 YSYEKL. J gave up 1 base and V 3 bases, and 12 bases lay outside the gene matches. The CDR3 covers 20 residues. The CDR3 is CASSQDPGLAGWLSYNEQFF. The DNA of the CDR3 is TGCGCCAGCAGCCAGGACCCGGGACTAGCGGGATGGTTGTCCTACAATGAGCAGTTCTTC.

The gene calls are TRBV28 and TRBJ2-2; D might be TRBD2 (5 bases). Germline V CDR1 and CDR2: MDHEN, SYDVKM. The CDR3 has 15 residues. The V end was cut by 5 bases, the J end by 6 bases, with 16 bases between. The CDR3 reads CASSPRGGPAGELFF. CDR3 nucleotide sequence: TGTGCCAGCAGTCCTCGGGGTGGCCCAGCCGGGGAGCTGTTTTTT.

The chain has TRBV11-2 and TRBJ2-5, with 8 positions matching TRBD2. Germline lookup yields CDR1 SGHAT and CDR2 FQNNGV. The CDR3 has 15 residues. V trimming: 3 bases; J trimming: 5 bases; junction bases outside the gene matches: 8. This CDR3 reads CASSFRTGGPETQYF. CDR3 DNA: TGTGCCAGCAGCTTTCGAACGGGAGGGCCGGAGACCCAGTACTTC.

The V and J genes are TRBV7-2 and TRBJ1-2; possibly TRBD1 for D (5 bases). Trimming removed 7 bases at V and 6 bases at J, with 18 bases between. The CDR3 is 14 amino acids. Germline assignment: CDR1 SGHTA and CDR2 FQGNSA. For the CDR3, the DNA is TGTGCCAGCATCCTCAGAGCCGGGACCCATGGCTACACCTTC. Amino acids: CASILRAGTHGYTF.

V is TRBV6-1 and J is TRBJ2-5; 7 bases align to TRBD1. The CDR3 sequence is 14 residues long. Germline V gene sequence: CDR1 MNHNS, CDR2 SASEGT. V gave up 6 bases and J gave up 5 bases; unmatched junction bases: 9. The DNA of the CDR3 is TGTGCCAGCAGCCAGGGGGTCGGGCGGGAGACCCAGTACTTC. Translating gives CASSQGVGRETQYF.

In its sample, this clone was seen once. This sequence joins TRBV10-3 and TRBJ1-1; D is unresolved. V lost 2 bases to trimming and J lost 3 bases, with 13 bases between them. The CDR3 spans 15 residues. The V gene's germline CDR1 is ENHRY and CDR2 SYGVKD. CDR3 nucleotides: TGTGCCATCAGTGAGATAGGTAGGATGTACACTGAAGCTTTCTTT. Encoded protein: CAISEIGRMYTEAFF.

The CDR3 here is CASSQVALAVPDTQYF. The CDR3 DNA follows: TGCGCCAGCAGCCAAGTTGCACTAGCCGTTCCAGATACGCAGTATTTT. The rearrangement links TRBV4-1 to TRBJ2-3, with D perhaps TRBD2 (6 bases). The V gene lost 1 base and the J gene lost 4 bases, with 15 bases spanning the gap. The CDR3 sequence is 16 residues long. Germline values: CDR1 MGHRA, CDR2 YSYEKL.

The chain recombines TRBV7-2 with TRBJ2-3; D is uncertain. The V end was cut by 1 base, the J end by 1 base, with 6 bases between. The V gene's germline CDR1 is SGHTA and CDR2 FQGNSA. CDR3 length equals 14 residues. The chain's CDR3 is CASSLVPGTDTQYF. The CDR3 nucleotides are TGTGCCAGCAGCTTAGTTCCTGGCACAGATACGCAGTATTTT.

The rearrangement joins TRBV30 to TRBJ1-1, with 9 bases fitting TRBD1. V dropped 3 bases and J dropped 8; count of bases not matched to a gene: 10. This CDR3 comprises 14 residues. The germline V gene has CDR1 GTSNPN and CDR2 SVGIG (reference sequence). The CDR3 sequence is CAWRLWTGDVEAFF. The CDR3 coding sequence is TGTGCCTGGAGACTTTGGACAGGGGACGTCGAAGCTTTCTTT. The complete variable domain, with remaining parts taken from reference TRBV30 and TRBJ1-1, reads SQTIHQWPATLVQPVGSPLSLECTVEGTSNPNLYWYRQAAGRGLQLLFYSVGIGQISSEVPQNLSASRPQDRQFILSSKKLLLSDSGFYLCAWRLWTGDVEAFFGQGTRLTVV.

The J gene is TRBJ2-1, the V gene TRBV7-9; D is unresolved. Germline V lookup: CDR1 SEHNR, CDR2 FQNEAQ (reference sequence). V shed 4 bases and J shed 7 bases, with 5 bases lying between them. The CDR3 consists of 11 residues. The chain's CDR3 is CASSSLNEQFF. The CDR3 coding sequence is TGTGCCAGCAGCTCACTAAATGAGCAGTTCTTC.

This chain connects TRBV14 to TRBJ1-2, with TRBD1 matching over 8 bases. Trimming took 3 bases from V and 3 from J; bases not matched to a gene: 6. This CDR3 is 15 amino acids long. Germline CDR1 is SGHDN and CDR2 is FVKESK. The CDR3 DNA is TGTGCCAGCAGCCACCGGACAGGGTTTGACTATGGCTACACCTTC. Translation: CASSHRTGFDYGYTF.

The chain is built from TRBV5-5 and TRBJ1-2; D remains unclear. The CDR3 has 11 residues. Trimming removed 2 bases at V and 8 bases at J, with 7 bases between. The germline V gene has CDR1 SGHKS and CDR2 YYEKEE (reference sequence). CDR3 DNA: TGTGCCAGCAGCTTTGGTCGGGGCTACACCTTC. As protein: CASSFGRGYTF.

This chain uses TRBV28 with TRBJ1-2; D is uncertain. Between the trimmed V and J ends, which lost 7 bases and 9 bases, there was a span of 21 bases. The V gene's germline CDR1 is MDHEN and CDR2 SYDVKM. The CDR3 loop spans 14 amino acids. The CDR3 here is CASNPDRNYGSYTF. CDR3 sequence (DNA): TGTGCCAGCAACCCGGACCGTAACTATGGAAGCTACACCTTC.

The chain joins TRBV28 to TRBJ2-3, with 11 nucleotides matching TRBD2. V dropped 5 bases and J dropped 5; count of bases not matched to a gene: 9. The CDR3 loop spans 16 amino acids. Germline-derived CDR1 and CDR2 are MDHEN and SYDVKM. The CDR3 sequence is CASSPQLAGALDTQYF. CDR3 DNA: TGTGCCAGCAGTCCCCAACTAGCGGGAGCTTTAGATACGCAGTATTTT.

The genes are TRBV15 and TRBJ2-7, with D tentatively TRBD1 (6 bases). Trimming removed 1 base at V and 3 bases at J, with 16 bases between. CDR3 length: 16 residues. Germline values: CDR1 LNHNV, CDR2 YYDKDF (reference sequence). CDR3 amino acids: CATSRGIRGRGYEQYF. CDR3 DNA sequence: TGTGCCACCAGCAGAGGAATAAGGGGGAGAGGCTACGAGCAGTACTTC.

The chain joins TRBV5-4 to TRBJ2-5; possibly TRBD2 for D (6 bases). CDR1 and CDR2 (germline): SGHNT, YYREEE (reference sequence). The V end lost 5 bases, the J end lost 2 bases, and 19 bases lay between the germline ends. The CDR3 sequence is 16 residues long. CDR3: CASSGLGGAIQETQYF. CDR3 in DNA: TGTGCCAGCAGTGGGCTTGGAGGGGCGATTCAAGAGACCCAGTACTTC. The full variable domain, completed using reference TRBV5-4 and TRBJ2-5, is ETGVTQSPTHLIKTRGQQVTLRCSSQSGHNTVSWYQQALGQGPQFIFQYYREEENGRGNFPPRFSGLQFPNYSSELNVNALELDDSALYLCASSGLGGAIQETQYFGPGTRLLVL.

The J gene is TRBJ2-7, the V gene TRBV19; D perhaps matches TRBD2 (6 bases). Trimming removed 5 bases at V and 3 bases at J, with 11 bases between. Germline CDR1 LNHDA, CDR2 SQIVND (reference sequence). This CDR3 is built from 13 residues. The CDR3 protein is CASSYGTDYEQYF. The CDR3 nucleotides read TGTGCCAGTAGTTACGGGACTGACTACGAGCAGTACTTC.

This sequence joins TRBV15 and TRBJ2-7; weak D call: TRBD2 (6 bases). CDR1 is LNHNV, CDR2 YYDKDF, per germline (reference sequence). The CDR3 contains 13 residues. Trimming removed 5 bases at V and 5 bases at J, with 13 bases between. CDR3 amino acids: CATSSQPGDEQYF. The CDR3 DNA is TGTGCCACCAGCTCCCAACCGGGGGACGAGCAGTACTTC.

The chain couples TRBV4-1 to TRBJ1-4; D possibly corresponds to TRBD1 (5 bases). Germline CDR1 and CDR2: MGHRA and YSYEKL. Between the trimmed V and J ends, which lost 3 bases and 5 bases, there was a span of 13 bases. CDR3 length equals 15 residues. CDR3 bases: TGCGCCAGCAGCCAGACCGGGACGGTAAATGAAAAACTGTTTTTT. Amino acid sequence: CASSQTGTVNEKLFF.

The chain joins TRBV4-1 to TRBJ2-5; 9 positions agree with TRBD2. This CDR3 region has 16 residues. V lost 1 base and J lost 5; bases outside the gene matches: 8. Germline values: CDR1 MGHRA, CDR2 YSYEKL. Here the CDR3 DNA reads TGCGCCAGCAGCCAAGGTGGGCTAGCGGGACGGGAGACCCAGTACTTC. It codes for CASSQGGLAGRETQYF.